Shown below are 23 T cell receptor beta chains from a single sample sequenced in a study of blood T cells in healthy people across ages. Combining a sample-barcoded 5' primer with a J-beta primer mix, a second PCR ran for roughly 7 to 11 cycles. Using its own MiXCR run on the 5' RACE reads, TCRdb lists one record per CDR3 protein. The data show about 2 million distinct CDR3 sequences, with just under 50% seen just once and more than 2% held by the top ten. The sequencing sample was made of blood. These receptors all come from a woman between 40 and 55 years old in good health.

In this sample, this clonotype turned up many times. J is TRBJ2-1 and V is TRBV7-2; D call uncertain. The CDR3 contains 12 residues. Trimming pared 7 bases from V and 4 bases from J, leaving 8 bases between. CDR1 and CDR2 from the germline V gene are SGHTA and FQGNSA. CDR3: CASTDSYNEQFF. CDR3 DNA: TGTGCCAGCACCGATTCTTACAATGAGCAGTTCTTC.

The chain has TRBV20-1 and TRBJ2-7; D gene ambiguous. The germline V and J ends were trimmed by 4 bases and 2 bases, with 15 bases remaining between them. Germline CDR1 reads DFQATT; CDR2 reads SNEGSKA (reference sequence). The CDR3 spans 14 residues. Here the CDR3 DNA reads TGCAGTGCTACCCGCAACAGTCCACCCTACGAGCAGTACTTC. Encoded protein: CSATRNSPPYEQYF.

This clonotype was observed a few times. The chain carries TRBV10-3 and TRBJ2-5; D is uncertain. Gene TRBJ2-7 matches the end of the DNA better, so the J call may be wrong. This CDR3 is 14 amino acids long. Germline V gene data show CDR1 as ENHRY and CDR2 as SYGVKD. Here the CDR3 DNA reads TGTGCCATCAGTGAGTCAATGGGGTCGGACGAGCAGTACTTC. It specifies CAISESMGSDEQYF.

The sample holds a few counts of this clonotype. J is TRBJ2-5 and V is TRBV6-2 or TRBV6-3, with a tentative D call TRBD2 (5 bases). Per germline, CDR1 MNHEY and CDR2 SVGEGT. The CDR3 is made up of 14 amino acids. V was pared by 0 bases and J by 11 bases, with 16 bases between. The CDR3 is CASSYSMPFGEQYF. The CDR3 DNA is TGTGCCAGCAGTTACTCGATGCCTTTCGGGGAGCAGTACTTC.

This clonotype was counted many times. The chain is built from TRBV7-2 and TRBJ2-5; no clear D gene. V dropped 8 bases and J dropped 1 base, with 11 bases sitting between them. The CDR3 has 13 amino acids. Germline CDR1 and CDR2: SGHTA and FQGNSA. The CDR3 coding sequence is TGTGCCAGCGGCCGGGCAGTCCAAGAGACCCAGTACTTC. It translates to CASGRAVQETQYF.

The V and J genes are TRBV18 and TRBJ2-5; perhaps TRBD2 as D (7 bases). V lost 2 bases to trimming and J lost 5 bases, with 21 bases between them. This CDR3 spans 17 amino acids. Germline V gives CDR1 KGHSH, CDR2 LQKENI. The CDR3 bases are TGTGCCAGCTCACCAATTGGACTAGGCAGGGGTGGCGAGACCCAGTACTTC. Its translation: CASSPIGLGRGGETQYF.

V is TRBV7-8 and J is TRBJ2-5; 9 bases are a match to TRBD2. The CDR3 has 14 residues. V was clipped by 6 bases and J by 5 bases; unmatched bases: 7. Germline V gene lookup returns CDR1 SGHVS and CDR2 FQNEAQ. CDR3: CASRDDSGGETQYF. The CDR3 nucleotides read TGTGCCAGCAGGGACGATAGCGGGGGCGAGACCCAGTACTTC.

V gene TRBV13 combines with J gene TRBJ2-1; 9 nucleotides line up with TRBD1. V was pared by 5 bases and J by 2 bases, with 7 bases of the junction left unmatched. CDR1 PRHDT and CDR2 FYEKMQ come from the germline V gene (reference sequence). This CDR3 region has 16 residues. CDR3 DNA sequence: TGTGCCAGCAGCGTAACAGGGGGCGCGCCCTACAATGAGCAGTTCTTC. This gives the protein CASSVTGGAPYNEQFF. Variable domain in full (rest from reference TRBV13 and TRBJ2-1): AAGVIQSPRHLIKEKRETATLKCYPIPRHDTVYWYQQGPGQDPQFLISFYEKMQSDKGSIPDRFSAQQFSDYHSELNMSSLELGDSALYFCASSVTGGAPYNEQFFGPGTRLTVL.

The chain recombines TRBV20-1 with TRBJ2-3; tentative D call: TRBD2 (5 bases). CDR1 DFQATT and CDR2 SNEGSKA come from the germline V gene (reference sequence). This CDR3 contains 14 residues. V shed 6 bases and J shed 7 bases, with 20 bases lying between them. The CDR3 DNA sequence: TGCAGTGCCGCACTACCCGGACTGGGCTATACGCAGTATTTT. The encoded protein is CSAALPGLGYTQYF.

This clonotype appeared a few times. This chain joins TRBV11-2 and TRBJ2-3, with TRBD2 as a possible D gene (6 bases). V was pared by 4 bases and J by 4 bases, with 12 bases between. The CDR3 runs to 14 residues. Germline V CDR1 and CDR2: SGHAT, FQNNGV. The CDR3 here is CASSSSPGADTQYF. The CDR3, as DNA: TGTGCCAGCAGCTCCTCCCCGGGGGCAGATACGCAGTATTTT.

V gene TRBV7-2 combines with J gene TRBJ1-2; the D is unclear. Germline CDR1 SGHTA, CDR2 FQGNSA. This CDR3 has 15 residues. Trimming removed 1 base at V and 0 bases at J, with 9 bases between. The DNA for the CDR3 is TGTGCCAGCAGCTTAGTGGCAAAAGCTAACTATGGCTACACCTTC. Protein: CASSLVAKANYGYTF. Looking up the rest from reference TRBV7-2 and TRBJ1-2 gives the full variable domain: GAGVSQSPSNKVTEKGKDVELRCDPISGHTALYWYRQSLGQGLEFLIYFQGNSAPDKSGLPSDRFSAERTGGSVSTLTIQRTQQEDSAVYLCASSLVAKANYGYTFGSGTRLTVV.

The chain has TRBV4-2 and TRBJ2-3, with TRBD2 identical over 8 bases. Germline CDR1 is LGHNA and CDR2 is YNFKEQ. This CDR3 contains 17 residues. V gave up 1 base and J gave up 6 bases; unmatched junction bases: 12. The CDR3 sequence: CASSQGLGLGVGDTQYF. For the CDR3, the DNA is TGTGCCAGCAGCCAAGGATTGGGACTAGGAGTCGGGGATACGCAGTATTTT.

There are a few counts of this clonotype. The chain couples TRBV13 to TRBJ1-4; no definite D call. Germline-derived CDR1 and CDR2 are PRHDT and FYEKMQ (reference sequence). Trimming left V 3 bases short and J 4 bases short, with 15 bases between. This CDR3 contains 16 residues. Here the CDR3 reads CASSFIRDSNNEKLFF. CDR3 nucleotides: TGTGCCAGCAGCTTCATAAGGGATTCCAATAATGAAAAACTGTTTTTT.

This sequence joins TRBV13 and TRBJ2-4; 7 bases match TRBD2. The J call may be faulty, since TRBJ2-7 better matches the DNA end. This CDR3 region has 13 residues. CDR1 and CDR2 (germline): PRHDT, FYEKMQ (reference sequence). The CDR3 region is CASSLGGEGEQYF. The CDR3 DNA follows: TGTGCCAGCAGCTTAGGAGGGGAGGGCGAGCAGTACTTC.

This chain links TRBV5-1 with TRBJ2-5, with D possibly called TRBD1 or TRBD2 (8 bases each). This CDR3 has 16 amino acids. CDR1 and CDR2 from the germline V gene are SGHRS and YFSETQ. The V and J ends lost 3 bases and 5 bases respectively, with 20 bases between them. The CDR3 is CASSSDGQGLGETQYF. The CDR3 DNA follows: TGCGCCAGCAGCTCCGACGGACAGGGACTAGGGGAGACCCAGTACTTC.

A few counts support this clonotype. The chain joins TRBV28 to TRBJ2-6; no definite D call. The germline gives CDR1 MDHEN, CDR2 SYDVKM. V was clipped by 3 bases and J by 0 bases, with 12 bases between them. This CDR3 is built from 17 residues. CDR3 sequence: CASSFVAESSGANVLTF. DNA of the CDR3: TGTGCCAGCAGTTTCGTCGCGGAAAGCTCTGGGGCCAACGTCCTGACTTTC.

The chain employs TRBV7-2 and TRBJ2-7; no clear D. The CDR3 runs 14 residues. The V and J ends lost 1 base and 2 bases respectively, with 9 bases between them. Germline assignment: CDR1 SGHTA and CDR2 FQGNSA. CDR3 sequence: CASSLDIPPYEQYF. CDR3 in DNA: TGTGCCAGCAGCTTAGACATCCCTCCCTACGAGCAGTACTTC. The variable domain in full, with the rest retrieved from reference TRBV7-2 and TRBJ2-7, is GAGVSQSPSNKVTEKGKDVELRCDPISGHTALYWYRQSLGQGLEFLIYFQGNSAPDKSGLPSDRFSAERTGGSVSTLTIQRTQQEDSAVYLCASSLDIPPYEQYFGPGTRLTVT.

The V call is TRBV7-2, the J call TRBJ1-1; D unclear. CDR1 SGHTA and CDR2 FQGNSA come from the germline V gene. This CDR3 has 16 amino acids. V was clipped by 0 bases and J by 1 base, with 12 bases between them. For the CDR3, the DNA is TGTGCCAGCAGCTTAGCAGGGAGGGTGGGGAACACTGAAGCTTTCTTT. It translates to CASSLAGRVGNTEAFF.

This clonotype was seen only a few times. The CDR3 region is CASSSPGGPTYNEQFF. CDR3 nucleotides: TGTGCCAGCAGCTCCCCCGGGGGGCCAACTTACAATGAGCAGTTCTTC. The chain uses TRBV28 and TRBJ2-1, with D possibly matching TRBD2 (7 bases). V was trimmed by 6 bases and J by 4 bases, leaving 19 bases between them. CDR1 is MDHEN and CDR2 is SYDVKM in the germline V gene. The CDR3 totals 16 residues.

V is TRBV7-9 and J is TRBJ2-6, with 8 bases matching TRBD1. The V gene's germline CDR1 is SEHNR and CDR2 FQNEAQ (reference sequence). V shed 2 bases, J shed 2 bases, and the junction held 8 bases outside the gene matches. The CDR3 is 18 residues long. The CDR3 sequence is CASSLNTFRGPGANVLTF. CDR3 bases: TGTGCCAGCAGCTTAAATACGTTCAGGGGGCCTGGGGCCAACGTCCTGACTTTC.

The sample holds a few counts of this clonotype. The chain links TRBV5-1 to TRBJ2-3; TRBD1 agrees at 8 bases. After removal of 1 base from V and 4 bases from J, the junction contained 5 bases not matched to a gene. The CDR3 consists of 15 residues. Germline CDR1 is SGHRS and CDR2 is YFSETQ. The chain's CDR3 is CASSLRTGSADTQYF. CDR3 DNA sequence: TGCGCCAGCAGCTTGAGGACAGGGAGTGCAGATACGCAGTATTTT. The entire variable domain, with the rest obtained from reference TRBV5-1 and TRBJ2-3, is as follows: KAGVTQTPRYLIKTRGQQVTLSCSPISGHRSVSWYQQTPGQGLQFLFEYFSETQRNKGNFPGRFSGRQFSNSRSEMNVSTLELGDSALYLCASSLRTGSADTQYFGPGTRLTVL.

This clonotype was observed a handful of times. The chain joins TRBV7-2 to TRBJ2-5; perhaps TRBD2 as D (5 bases). Trimming pared 5 bases from V and 1 base from J, leaving 11 bases between. CDR3 size: 14 residues. Germline V gene data show CDR1 as SGHTA and CDR2 as FQGNSA. CDR3 amino acids: CASSATRIQETQYF. CDR3 in DNA: TGTGCCAGCAGCGCAACTAGAATCCAAGAGACCCAGTACTTC. The full variable domain, its missing parts supplied by reference TRBV7-2 and TRBJ2-5, is GAGVSQSPSNKVTEKGKDVELRCDPISGHTALYWYRQSLGQGLEFLIYFQGNSAPDKSGLPSDRFSAERTGGSVSTLTIQRTQQEDSAVYLCASSATRIQETQYFGPGTRLLVL.

This clonotype was observed once. V gene TRBV6-5 combines with J gene TRBJ2-1; 7 bases agree with TRBD2. The germline V gene encodes CDR1 MNHEY and CDR2 SVGAGI. Trimming took 2 bases from V and 0 from J; bases not matched to a gene: 4. This CDR3 is 16 amino acids long. This chain's CDR3 is CASSYLADSSYNEQFF. The DNA for the CDR3 is TGTGCCAGCAGTTACCTAGCGGATAGCTCCTACAATGAGCAGTTCTTC.